The 5 T cell receptor beta chains below were found in one sample sequenced in a study of cytomegalovirus exposure and HLA in healthy donors. PCR involved 60 Vbeta and 13 Jbeta primers. Assay used: immunoSEQ multiplex PCR; TCRdb lists only in-frame clones, some missing. The sample has 100,000 or so clones, about 79% seen once; the top ten hold more than 0.95%. The sequencing sample was made of PBMCs. Every receptor here comes from a woman younger than 35 in good health and CMV-seronegative.

The rearrangement joins TRBV11-2 to TRBJ1-6; possible D gene TRBD1, 5 bases. The germline CDR1 and CDR2 sequences are SGHAT and FQNNGV. CDR3 size: 14 residues. V shed 4 bases and J shed 9 bases, with 13 bases lying between them. Here the CDR3 reads CASSYLGGGSPLHF. Here the CDR3 DNA reads TGTGCCAGCAGCTACCTCGGGGGGGGTTCACCCCTCCACTTT.

The rearrangement joins TRBV30 to TRBJ2-5; the match to TRBD1 covers 10 bases. V shed 2 bases and J 6 bases; nucleotides not matched to a gene: 6. Per the germline V gene, CDR1 is GTSNPN and CDR2 is SVGIG (reference sequence). CDR3 size: 14 residues. Written as DNA, the CDR3 is TGTGCCTGGAGTTCGGGACAGGGGAGGAAGACCCAGTACTTC. Translation: CAWSSGQGRKTQYF. The full variable domain, rest sourced from reference TRBV30 and TRBJ2-5, is SQTIHQWPATLVQPVGSPLSLECTVEGTSNPNLYWYRQAAGRGLQLLFYSVGIGQISSEVPQNLSASRPQDRQFILSSKKLLLSDSGFYLCAWSSGQGRKTQYFGPGTRLLVL.

This clone came up a few times. The chain recombines TRBV6-5 with TRBJ2-1; 10 bases line up with TRBD1. J lost 4 bases, V lost 6 bases, and 6 bases had no gene match. This CDR3 spans 15 amino acids. Per germline, CDR1 MNHEY and CDR2 SVGAGI. In DNA form, the CDR3 reads TGTGCCAGCAGCCCCGGGACAGGGGAATACAATGAGCAGTTCTTC. Amino acid sequence: CASSPGTGEYNEQFF.

V and J are TRBV30 and TRBJ2-7, with 14 nucleotides matching TRBD2. V dropped 4 bases and J dropped 5; count of bases not matched to a gene: 10. CDR1 and CDR2 (germline): GTSNPN, SVGIG (reference sequence). This CDR3 has 16 residues. DNA for the CDR3: TGTGCCTGGACTCTCTGGGGACTAGCGGGAGAGGACGAGCAGTACTTC. It is translated as CAWTLWGLAGEDEQYF. Based on the CDR3 plus reference TRBV30 and TRBJ2-7, the full variable domain is SQTIHQWPATLVQPVGSPLSLECTVEGTSNPNLYWYRQAAGRGLQLLFYSVGIGQISSEVPQNLSASRPQDRQFILSSKKLLLSDSGFYLCAWTLWGLAGEDEQYFGPGTRLTVT.

Only one count was recorded for this clone. The CDR3 DNA reads as TGTGCCAGCAGTCACGAGGCCCAGCCCCAGCATTTT. As protein: CASSHEAQPQHF. The chain links TRBV7-9 to TRBJ1-5; D remains ambiguous. This CDR3 comprises 12 residues. V was clipped by 6 bases and J by 7 bases, with 10 bases between them. Per germline, CDR1 SEHNR and CDR2 FQNEAQ (reference sequence).